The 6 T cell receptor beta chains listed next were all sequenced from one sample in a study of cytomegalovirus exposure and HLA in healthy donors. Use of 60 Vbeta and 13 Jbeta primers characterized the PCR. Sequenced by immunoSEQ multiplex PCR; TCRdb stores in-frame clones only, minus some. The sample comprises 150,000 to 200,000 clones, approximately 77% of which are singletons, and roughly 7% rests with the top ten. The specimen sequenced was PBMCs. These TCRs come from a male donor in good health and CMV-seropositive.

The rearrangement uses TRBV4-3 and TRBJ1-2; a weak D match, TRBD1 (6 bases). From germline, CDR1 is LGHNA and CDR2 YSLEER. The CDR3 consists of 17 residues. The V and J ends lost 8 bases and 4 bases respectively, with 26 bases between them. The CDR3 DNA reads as TGCGCCAGCGCCAACCCCCTGGCGGCGCGGGGGGCCTATGGCTACACCTTC. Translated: CASANPLAARGAYGYTF.

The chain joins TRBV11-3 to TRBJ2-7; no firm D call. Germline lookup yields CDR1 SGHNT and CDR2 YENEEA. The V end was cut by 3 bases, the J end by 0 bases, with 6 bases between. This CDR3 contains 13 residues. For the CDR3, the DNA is TGTGCCAGCAGCTTGCAGGACTCCTACGAGCAGTACTTC. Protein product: CASSLQDSYEQYF.

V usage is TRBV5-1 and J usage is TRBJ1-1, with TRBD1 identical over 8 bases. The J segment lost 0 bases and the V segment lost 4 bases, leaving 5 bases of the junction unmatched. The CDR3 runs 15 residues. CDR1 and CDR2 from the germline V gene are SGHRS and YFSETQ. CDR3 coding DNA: TGCGCCAGCAGCCCGCAGGGGGCATTGAACACTGAAGCTTTCTTT. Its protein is CASSPQGALNTEAFF.

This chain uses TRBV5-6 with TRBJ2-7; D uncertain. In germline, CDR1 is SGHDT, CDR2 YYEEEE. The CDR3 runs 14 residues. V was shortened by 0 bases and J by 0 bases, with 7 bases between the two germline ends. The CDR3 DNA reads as TGTGCCAGCAGCTTGGGGTCTAGCTCCTACGAGCAGTACTTC. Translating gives CASSLGSSSYEQYF.

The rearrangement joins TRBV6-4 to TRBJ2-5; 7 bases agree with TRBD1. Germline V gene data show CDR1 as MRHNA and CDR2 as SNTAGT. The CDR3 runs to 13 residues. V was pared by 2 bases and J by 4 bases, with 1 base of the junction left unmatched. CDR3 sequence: CASSDNRGETQYF. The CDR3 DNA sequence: TGTGCCAGCAGTGACAACAGGGGAGAGACCCAGTACTTC.

This chain's CDR3 is CASSPRGGANGYTF. The CDR3 region has the DNA TGTGCCAGCAGCCCCCGGGGGGGGGCCAATGGCTACACCTTC. The V and J genes are TRBV7-2 and TRBJ1-2, with D possibly matching TRBD1 (6 bases). V was cut by 5 bases and J by 6 bases, with 16 bases left in between. The CDR3 runs 14 residues. Per germline, CDR1 SGHTA and CDR2 FQGNSA.